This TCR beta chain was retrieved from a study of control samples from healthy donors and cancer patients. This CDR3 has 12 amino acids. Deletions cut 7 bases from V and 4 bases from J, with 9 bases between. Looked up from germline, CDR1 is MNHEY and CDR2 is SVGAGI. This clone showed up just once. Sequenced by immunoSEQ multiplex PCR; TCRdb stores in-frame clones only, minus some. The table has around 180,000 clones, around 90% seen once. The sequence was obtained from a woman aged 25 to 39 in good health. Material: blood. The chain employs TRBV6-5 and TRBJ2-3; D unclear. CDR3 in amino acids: CASMKRADTQYF. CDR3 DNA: TGTGCCAGCATGAAACGAGCAGATACGCAGTATTTT.